Sequencing of this T cell receptor beta chain was carried out in a study of molecular identifiers for immune sequencing clone quantification. General study results and limits: Barcode-sharing identical TCR molecules could underestimate highly expanded clone sizes. Clones carrying above 20 RNA copies accounted for over 98% of effector molecules, under 1% in naive cells.

Germline-derived CDR1 and CDR2 are LGHDT and YNNKEL (reference sequence). The CDR3 loop spans 15 amino acids. V was clipped by 3 bases and J by 6 bases, with 17 bases between them. Sorting was used to obtain naive CD8 T cells (CD8+CD4-CCR7+CD45RA+). Comment on this clonotype: What it binds is unknown.

Library preparation followed earlier protocols using designated TCR primers. MiXCR was run by TCRdb on the PCR reads, yielding one entry per CDR3 protein. Counted here are about 510,000 distinct CDR3 sequences, around 23% occurring once; the ten biggest clones make up over 0.6%. This TCR was recovered from a human donor in good health. Some libraries in this study had Jurkat cell RNA spiked in. Sequenced sample: naive CD8+ T cells from blood, with Jurkat cell RNA spiked in. Subset given: FACS-sorted CD8+CD4-CCR7+CD45RA+ naive T cells. The rearrangement uses TRBV3-1 and TRBJ1-2; D is unclear. The CDR3 sequence is CASSHALRAIDGYTF. CDR3 nucleotide sequence: TGTGCCAGCAGCCATGCTCTTAGAGCGATCGATGGCTACACCTTC.